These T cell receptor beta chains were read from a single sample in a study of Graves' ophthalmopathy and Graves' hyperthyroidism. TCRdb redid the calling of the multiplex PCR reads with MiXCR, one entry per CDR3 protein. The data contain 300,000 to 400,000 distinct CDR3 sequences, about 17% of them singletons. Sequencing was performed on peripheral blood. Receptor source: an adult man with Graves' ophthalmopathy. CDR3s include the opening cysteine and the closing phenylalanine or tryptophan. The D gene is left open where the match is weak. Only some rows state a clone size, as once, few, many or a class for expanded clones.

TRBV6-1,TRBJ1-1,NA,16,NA,TGTGCCAGCAGTGAAGCGTCGGGGAGTGGGAACAGTGAAGCTTTCTTT,CASSEASGSGNSEAFF
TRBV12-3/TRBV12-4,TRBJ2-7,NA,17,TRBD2,TGTGCCAGCAGTTTAAGTATAGGACTAGCGGGAGACTACGAGCAGTACTTC,CASSLSIGLAGDYEQYF
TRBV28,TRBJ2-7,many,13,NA,TGTGCCAGCAGTTTACCCGGCCGCTACGAGCAGTACTTC,CASSLPGRYEQYF
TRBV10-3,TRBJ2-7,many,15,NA,TGTGCCATCAGTGAGTCTACCCGGGGGACGAGGGAGCAGTACTTC,CAISESTRGTREQYF
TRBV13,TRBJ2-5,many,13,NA,TGTGCCAGCAGCCGGGCCAAACCGGGAACCCAGTACTTC,CASSRAKPGTQYF
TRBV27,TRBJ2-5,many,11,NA,TGTGCCAGCAGTGCCCAGGGGACCCAGTACTTC,CASSAQGTQYF
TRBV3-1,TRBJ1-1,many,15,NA,TGTGCCAGCAGCCAAGTCTTGAATGGGTACACTGAAGCTTTCTTT,CASSQVLNGYTEAFF
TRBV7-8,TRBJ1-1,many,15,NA,TGTGCCAGCAGCTTAGTCGGGGGAGGGAGCACTGAAGCTTTCTTT,CASSLVGGGSTEAFF
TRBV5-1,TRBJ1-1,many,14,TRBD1,TGCGCCAGCAGCTTAGGACAGGTGAACACTGAAGCTTTCTTT,CASSLGQVNTEAFF
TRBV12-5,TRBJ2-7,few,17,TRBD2,TGTGCTAGTGGTTCTATGGCACAACTAGCGGGAGACTACGAGCAGTACTTC,CASGSMAQLAGDYEQYF
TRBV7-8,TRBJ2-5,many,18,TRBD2,TGTGCCAGCAGCTTAACCCGGACTAGCGGGGGCACGAGGGAGACCCAGTACTTC,CASSLTRTSGGTRETQYF
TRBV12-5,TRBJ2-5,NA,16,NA,TGTGCTAGTGGCCTTCTTACCCAGACAGGTCCAGGGACCCAGTACTTC,CASGLLTQTGPGTQYF
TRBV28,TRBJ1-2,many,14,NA,TGTGCCAGCAGTTTGTCCAGAGATGGTGGTGGCTACACCTTC,CASSLSRDGGGYTF
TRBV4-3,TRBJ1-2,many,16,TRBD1,TGCGCCAGCAGCCAAGGATGGGGACAGGGGAATTATGGCTACACCTTC,CASSQGWGQGNYGYTF
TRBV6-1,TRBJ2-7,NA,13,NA,TGTGCCAGCAGTGTTGACAGTTTCTACGAGCAGTACTTC,CASSVDSFYEQYF
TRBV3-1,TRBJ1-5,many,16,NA,TGTGCCAGCAGCCAAGATTGGAGGTTAAGCAATCAGCCCCAGCATTTT,CASSQDWRLSNQPQHF
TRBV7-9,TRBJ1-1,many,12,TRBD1,TGTGCCAGCAGCGCCGGGACAGGTGGGGCTTTCTTT,CASSAGTGGAFF
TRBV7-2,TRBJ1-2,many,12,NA,TGTGCCAGCAGCTTAGACAGTTCTGGCTACACCTTC,CASSLDSSGYTF
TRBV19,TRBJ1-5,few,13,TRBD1,TGTGCCAGTGGACAGGGGACCAATCAGCCCCAGCATTTT,CASGQGTNQPQHF
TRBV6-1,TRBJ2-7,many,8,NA,TGTGCCAGCAGTGCGCTATACTTC,CASSALYF
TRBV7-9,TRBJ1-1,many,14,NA,TGTGCCAGCAGCTCCCGACAGCGGAACACTGAAGCTTTCTTT,CASSSRQRNTEAFF
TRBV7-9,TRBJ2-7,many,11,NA,TGTGCCAGCAGCTTAGATAAGGAGCAGTACTTC,CASSLDKEQYF
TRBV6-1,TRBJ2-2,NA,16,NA,TGTGCCAGCAGTGAAGCGCGAGGTTGGGGCACCGGGGAGCTGTTTTTT,CASSEARGWGTGELFF
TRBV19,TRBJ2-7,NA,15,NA,TGTGCCAGTAGTCGGGGGATGGACCTCTCCTACGAGCAGTACTTC,CASSRGMDLSYEQYF
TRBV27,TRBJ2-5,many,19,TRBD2,TGTGCCAGCAGTTTATTGTCTGCGGGGGGGTTCAACCAACAAGAGACCCAGTACTTC,CASSLLSAGGFNQQETQYF
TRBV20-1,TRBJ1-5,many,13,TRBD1,TGCAGTGCTCCCAGGACAGGGTGGGCGCCCCAGCATTTT,CSAPRTGWAPQHF
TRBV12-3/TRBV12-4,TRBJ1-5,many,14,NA,TGTGCCAGCAGTCTAGGGGCTGGGAATCAGCCCCAGCATTTT,CASSLGAGNQPQHF
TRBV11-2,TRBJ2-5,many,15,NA,TGTGCCAGCAGCCGGGTCGGACAGCCCCAAGAGACCCAGTACTTC,CASSRVGQPQETQYF
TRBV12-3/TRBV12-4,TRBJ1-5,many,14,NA,TGTGCCAGCAGTTTCACGGGGTCGAGGCAGCCCCAGCATTTT,CASSFTGSRQPQHF
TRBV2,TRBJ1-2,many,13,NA,TGTGCCAGCAGAGCGCTAGAGAGGGATGGCTACACCTTC,CASRALERDGYTF
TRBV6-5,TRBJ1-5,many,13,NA,TGTGCCAGCCGCGCAGGGAACAATCAGCCCCAGCATTTT,CASRAGNNQPQHF
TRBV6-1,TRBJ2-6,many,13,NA,TGTGCCAGCAACATCCCTGGGGCCAACGTCCTGACTTTC,CASNIPGANVLTF
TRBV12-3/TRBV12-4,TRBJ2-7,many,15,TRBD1,TGTGCCAGCAGTCTCCGACAGGGGGCTATTTACGAGCAGTACTTC,CASSLRQGAIYEQYF
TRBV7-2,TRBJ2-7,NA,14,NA,TGTGCCAGCAGCTTAGTAGGGGCCGATAGCGAGCAGTACTTC,CASSLVGADSEQYF
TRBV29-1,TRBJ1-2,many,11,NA,TGCAGCGCTTGGGACGGCGGGGGCTACACCTTC,CSAWDGGGYTF
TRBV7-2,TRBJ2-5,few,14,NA,TGTGCCAGCAGCCCCCTCGGTAGCAGGGAGACCCAGTACTTC,CASSPLGSRETQYF
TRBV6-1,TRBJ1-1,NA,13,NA,TGTGCCAGCAGTCTCAGGGAGCGCACTGAAGCTTCCTTT,CASSLRERTEASF
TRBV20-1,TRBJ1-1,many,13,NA,TGCAGTGCCCCACGGGCGGGGAACACTGAAGCTTTCTTT,CSAPRAGNTEAFF
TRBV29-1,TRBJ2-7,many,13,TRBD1,TGCAGCGCTACAGGGGGCGATAGGTACGAGCAGTACTTC,CSATGGDRYEQYF
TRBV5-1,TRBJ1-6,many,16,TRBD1,TGCGCCAGCAGCTTGTGGACCGGGACAGGGGATTCACCCCTCCACTTT,CASSLWTGTGDSPLHF
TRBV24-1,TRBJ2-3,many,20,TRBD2,TGTGCCACCAGTGGAGGGGGGTTAGCGTCTAGCGGGGGGGCAGGTCGTACGCAGTATTTT,CATSGGGLASSGGAGRTQYF
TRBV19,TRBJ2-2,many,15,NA,TGTGCCAGTAGATTTTACGGAGGGCGGGTCGGGGAGCTGTTTTTT,CASRFYGGRVGELFF
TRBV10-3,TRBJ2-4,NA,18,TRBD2,TGTGCCATCAGTGGTGGCGGGAGGGAGTTTGCGGCCAAAAACATTCAGTACTTC,CAISGGGREFAAKNIQYF
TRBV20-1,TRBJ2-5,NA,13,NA,TGCAGTGCTAGTTCCGGGGGACAAGAGACCCAGTACTTC,CSASSGGQETQYF
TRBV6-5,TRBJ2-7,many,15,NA,TGTGCCAGCAGTCCCTATTGGAGCCCGAAATACGAGCAGTACTTC,CASSPYWSPKYEQYF
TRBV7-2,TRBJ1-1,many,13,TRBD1,TGTGCCAGCAGGCCGACAGGGCAATCTGAAGCTTTCTTT,CASRPTGQSEAFF
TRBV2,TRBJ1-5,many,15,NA,TGTGCCAGCAGTGAAAGTGGACGGATCAATCAGCCCCAGCATTTT,CASSESGRINQPQHF
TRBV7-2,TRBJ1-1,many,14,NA,TGTGCCAGCAGCACCACAGGGTTCTACACTGAAGCTTTCTTT,CASSTTGFYTEAFF
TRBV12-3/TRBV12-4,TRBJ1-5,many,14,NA,TGTGCCAGCAGTTTTCCCACTGGCCACGGGCCCCAGCATTTT,CASSFPTGHGPQHF
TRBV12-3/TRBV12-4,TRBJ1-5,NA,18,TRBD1,TGTGCCAGCAGTCGAGGACAGGGGGCAGAGGGTAGCAATCAGCCCCAGCATTTT,CASSRGQGAEGSNQPQHF
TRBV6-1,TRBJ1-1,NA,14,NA,TGTGCCAGCAGACCGATCAGGGAGAACACTGAAGCTTACTTT,CASRPIRENTEAYF
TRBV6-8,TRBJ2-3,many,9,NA,TGTCCAATCCGGGATACGCAGTATTTT,CPIRDTQYF
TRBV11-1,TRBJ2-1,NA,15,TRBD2,TGTGCCAGCAGCTTACAAACTAGCGGGTGGGATGAGCAGTTCTTC,CASSLQTSGWDEQFF
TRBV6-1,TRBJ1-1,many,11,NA,TGTGCCAGCAGCGGGCGCCTGGGAGCTTTCTTT,CASSGRLGAFF
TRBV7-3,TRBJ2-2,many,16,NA,TGTGCCAGCAGCTTAAAACGGTCCTCGAACACCGGGGAGCTGTTTTTT,CASSLKRSSNTGELFF
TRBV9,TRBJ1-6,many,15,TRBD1,TGTGCCAGCAGCGCAAGGACAGGGGAAGATTCACCCCTCCACTTT,CASSARTGEDSPLHF